What follows are 4 T cell receptor beta chains derived from one specimen sequenced in a study of shared clonotypes between healthy human individuals. Generated by immunoSEQ multiplex PCR, the TCRdb table keeps only in-frame clones and is missing some. The repertoire includes about 490,000 clones, over 60% of them detected once, and approximately 12% sits in the top ten. Material: PBMCs. These receptors all come from a woman between 35 and 50 years old in good health. Some clones in this sample may be carry-over from other donors' samples.

The J gene is TRBJ2-1, the V gene TRBV5-1; D may be TRBD1 (5 bases). The V and J ends lost 4 bases and 9 bases respectively, with 11 bases between them. Germline V gene lookup returns CDR1 SGHRS and CDR2 YFSETQ. This CDR3 region has 12 residues. The CDR3 sequence is CASSHPGPEQFF. The CDR3 nucleotides read TGCGCCAGCAGCCACCCAGGGCCTGAGCAGTTCTTC.

This sequence joins TRBV10-2 and TRBJ2-7; a possible D gene is TRBD1 (5 bases). Trimming pared 3 bases from V and 5 bases from J, leaving 5 bases between. The CDR3 runs to 11 residues. From germline, CDR1 is WSHSY and CDR2 SAAADI. The CDR3 sequence is CASSEGDEQYF. CDR3 in DNA: TGCGCCAGCAGTGAAGGGGACGAGCAGTACTTC.

Only one count was recorded for this clone. The chain carries TRBV28 and TRBJ2-7; 12 nucleotides line up with TRBD2. The CDR3 totals 17 residues. CDR1 and CDR2 from the germline V gene are MDHEN and SYDVKM. Germline trimming cut 4 bases from V and 6 bases from J; bases unmatched to any gene: 13. This CDR3 is CASSSPGTSGLDVEQYF. The CDR3 DNA is TGTGCCAGCAGTTCACCTGGGACTAGCGGGCTGGATGTCGAGCAGTACTTC.

The V call is TRBV6-1, the J call TRBJ1-2, with D possibly being TRBD1 (5 bases). V shed 4 bases and J shed 0 bases, with 15 bases lying between them. Germline CDR1 and CDR2: MNHNS and SASEGT. This CDR3 comprises 16 residues. CDR3 bases: TGTGCCAGCAGTGGTACCCACGGGGGAGCTAACTATGGCTACACCTTC. Its translation is CASSGTHGGANYGYTF.